These 28 T cell receptor beta chains were sequenced from one sample in a study of T cell responses to AZD1222 COVID-19 vaccine. Only in-frame clones appear in the TCRdb table, and some are missing; sequencing was by immunoSEQ multiplex PCR. The sample shows 140,000 to 150,000 clones, 80% to 90% of them seen only once. The source material was peripheral blood, sampled on day 0 of AZD1222 vaccination. These receptor sequences come from an adult in good health.

The chain joins TRBV3-1 (or the pseudogene TRBV3-2) to TRBJ1-5; unclear D gene. V was cut by 2 bases and J by 4 bases, with 3 bases left in between. The CDR3 is 12 amino acids. CDR1 and CDR2 from the germline V gene are LGHDT and YNNKEL (reference sequence). Here the CDR3 DNA reads TGTGCCAGCAGCCAACCTAATCAGCCCCAGCATTTT. This sequence encodes CASSQPNQPQHF.

The gene calls are TRBV5-1 and TRBJ1-1; D is uncertain. The V end lost 2 bases, the J end lost 5 bases, and 16 bases lay between the germline ends. The CDR3 is 15 residues long. Germline assignment: CDR1 SGHRS and CDR2 YFSETQ. The CDR3 coding sequence is TGCGCCAGCAGCTTTTCCTCGGATAGATCGACTGAAGCTTTCTTT. Translating it yields CASSFSSDRSTEAFF.

J is TRBJ1-3 and V is TRBV7-6; D is uncertain. This CDR3 has 15 residues. CDR1 and CDR2 (germline): SGHVS, FNYEAQ. Deletions cut 1 base from V and 0 bases from J, with 7 bases between. The CDR3 sequence: CASSLVGSSGNTIYF. The DNA for the CDR3 is TGTGCCAGCAGCTTAGTAGGCAGCTCTGGAAACACCATATATTTT. The variable domain in full, completed from reference TRBV7-6 and TRBJ1-3, reads GAGVSQSPRYKVTKRGQDVALRCDPISGHVSLYWYRQALGQGPEFLTYFNYEAQQDKSGLPNDRFSAERPEGSISTLTIQRTEQRDSAMYRCASSLVGSSGNTIYFGEGSWLTVV.

This chain connects TRBV5-1 to TRBJ2-1; TRBD2 matches 8 bases. Germline lookup yields CDR1 SGHRS and CDR2 YFSETQ. After removal of 0 bases from V and 8 bases from J, the junction contained 4 bases not matched to a gene. CDR3 length: 14 amino acids. CDR3 protein: CASSLERGGDEQFF. In DNA form, the CDR3 reads TGCGCCAGCAGCTTGGAACGGGGGGGCGATGAGCAGTTCTTC.

The CDR3 reads CASSSYSTGGEKLFF. As DNA, the CDR3 is TGTGCCAGCAGCTCCTATAGTACAGGAGGAGAAAAACTGTTTTTT. The chain has TRBV4-2 and TRBJ1-4; TRBD1 might be the D (5 bases). The V and J ends lost 5 bases and 8 bases respectively, with 18 bases between them. Germline V lookup: CDR1 LGHNA, CDR2 YNFKEQ. The CDR3 length is 15 residues.

This CDR3 reads CASSTGSYEQYF. For the CDR3, the DNA is TGTGCCAGCAGTACAGGATCCTACGAGCAGTACTTC. The chain couples TRBV28 to TRBJ2-7, with a weak D call TRBD1 (5 bases). The CDR3 consists of 12 residues. The germline CDR1 and CDR2 sequences are MDHEN and SYDVKM. The ends were cut back, 5 bases at V and 1 base at J, with 6 bases in the middle.

The chain has TRBV5-6 and TRBJ1-6, with D possibly matching TRBD1 (5 bases). Germline V gene data show CDR1 as SGHDT and CDR2 as YYEEEE. The CDR3 spans 14 residues. With 0 bases removed from V and 10 bases from J, the gap between germline ends came to 11 bases. CDR3 coding DNA: TGTGCCAGCAGCTTGGGCCAGGGAGCGTCACCCCTCCACTTT. Encoded protein: CASSLGQGASPLHF.

This clone was counted between two and nine times. V is TRBV5-6 and J is TRBJ2-7; D unclear. This CDR3 is built from 15 residues. V dropped 4 bases and J dropped 2 bases, with 16 bases sitting between them. CDR1 SGHDT and CDR2 YYEEEE come from the germline V gene. Here the CDR3 DNA reads TGTGCCAGCAGCCGAAACCATGACCTAACCTACGAGCAGTACTTC. Translated: CASSRNHDLTYEQYF.

The chain couples TRBV11-3 to TRBJ1-1; 11 bases match TRBD1. The CDR3 contains 15 residues. The germline CDR1 and CDR2 sequences are SGHNT and YENEEA. Trimming removed 5 bases from V and 4 bases from J; junction bases left unmatched: 6. CDR3 bases: TGTGCCAGCAGCCCCGGACAGGGGGCTGGCACTGAAGCTTTCTTT. Translated, it gives CASSPGQGAGTEAFF.

In its sample, this clone was seen once. The chain uses TRBV18 and TRBJ2-1, with D maybe TRBD2 (5 bases). The V gene lost 4 bases and the J gene lost 2 bases, with 12 bases spanning the gap. CDR1 and CDR2 (germline): KGHSH, LQKENI. The CDR3 length is 15 residues. Here the CDR3 DNA reads TGTGCCAGCTCACAAACGACTAACACCTACAATGAGCAGTTCTTC. This encodes CASSQTTNTYNEQFF.

This chain links TRBV28 with TRBJ2-5, with D perhaps matching TRBD1 (5 bases). The germline CDR1 and CDR2 sequences are MDHEN and SYDVKM. V shed 7 bases and J shed 0 bases, with 9 bases lying between them. The CDR3 is 13 residues long. The CDR3 nucleotides are TGTGCCAGCACCCCAGGGAACCAAGAGACCCAGTACTTC. Amino acid sequence: CASTPGNQETQYF.

The genes are TRBV7-2 and TRBJ1-1, with 8 bases aligning to TRBD1. This CDR3 is 15 amino acids long. V lost 2 bases to trimming and J lost 2 bases; unmatched junction nucleotides: 4. From germline, CDR1 is SGHTA and CDR2 FQGNSA. For the CDR3, the DNA is TGTGCCAGCAGCTTACAAGGACAGGGTAACACTGAAGCTTTCTTT. Residues: CASSLQGQGNTEAFF.

V is TRBV7-8 and J is TRBJ1-2, with 9 nucleotides matching TRBD1. The CDR3 covers 17 residues. Germline lookup yields CDR1 SGHVS and CDR2 FQNEAQ. V shed 5 bases, J shed 0 bases, and the junction held 10 bases outside the gene matches. Written as DNA, the CDR3 is TGTGCCAGCAGCGGTTGGGACAGGGAAAATGCTAACTATGGCTACACCTTC. Protein sequence: CASSGWDRENANYGYTF.

The chain uses TRBV6-5 and TRBJ2-1; D may be TRBD2 (6 bases). The germline V gene has CDR1 MNHEY and CDR2 SVGAGI. The CDR3 covers 13 residues. Trimming took off 7 bases at V and 8 bases at J, with 15 bases between the two ends. CDR3 amino acids: CASIKLARDEQFF. As DNA, the CDR3 is TGTGCCAGCATTAAGCTAGCGAGGGATGAGCAGTTCTTC.

The chain has TRBV11-3 and TRBJ2-1; 14 positions agree with TRBD2. Germline trimming cut 5 bases from V and 3 bases from J; bases unmatched to any gene: 3. Germline V CDR1 and CDR2: SGHNT, YENEEA. This CDR3 is built from 16 residues. CDR3 coding DNA: TGTGCCAGCAGCGCGGGGACTAGCGGGGGCTACAATGAGCAGTTCTTC. It is translated as CASSAGTSGGYNEQFF.

The chain joins TRBV2 to TRBJ1-6; D perhaps matches TRBD1 (5 bases). This CDR3 region has 14 residues. CDR1 is SNHLY, CDR2 FYNNEI, per germline. Trimming pared 5 bases from V and 6 bases from J, leaving 11 bases between. CDR3 bases: TGTGCCAGCAGTTCTGACAGTGCTAATTCACCCCTCCACTTT. As protein: CASSSDSANSPLHF.

This CDR3 reads CASGGGVFYEQYF. In DNA, the CDR3 is TGTGCCAGTGGGGGTGGGGTTTTCTACGAGCAGTACTTC. This rearrangement joins TRBV2 to TRBJ2-7; D possibly uses TRBD1 or TRBD2 (5 bases each). The CDR3 totals 13 residues. Trimming took 9 bases from V and 3 from J, leaving 15 bases between them. From germline, CDR1 is SNHLY and CDR2 FYNNEI.

The rearrangement joins TRBV2 to TRBJ2-2, with D possibly matching TRBD2 (5 bases). The germline V gene encodes CDR1 SNHLY and CDR2 FYNNEI. This CDR3 is 14 amino acids long. The V end lost 4 bases, the J end lost 6 bases, and 12 bases lay between the germline ends. In DNA, the CDR3 is TGTGCCAGCAGTGCTTACGGCGGGTCCGGGGAGCTGTTTTTT. Protein sequence: CASSAYGGSGELFF.

CDR3 nucleotide sequence: TGCAGCGTTAGACCGGGACTAGCGGGACGGACCGGGGAGCTGTTTTTT. Translation gives CSVRPGLAGRTGELFF. This rearrangement joins TRBV29-1 to TRBJ2-2; 13 nucleotides line up with TRBD2. This CDR3 contains 16 residues. Germline-derived CDR1 and CDR2 are SQVTM and ANQGSEA. Unmatched junction bases numbered 8, after V lost 5 bases and J lost 5 bases.

The V gene is TRBV30, the J gene TRBJ2-7, with D hard to call. Germline V gene sequence: CDR1 GTSNPN, CDR2 SVGIG (reference sequence). The CDR3 is made up of 13 amino acids. Deletions cut 1 base from V and 0 bases from J, with 7 bases between. CDR3: CAWSEAVSYEQYF. The CDR3 bases are TGTGCCTGGAGTGAGGCAGTCTCCTACGAGCAGTACTTC.

The genes are TRBV5-1 and TRBJ1-1; a weak D match, TRBD1 (6 bases). The CDR3 consists of 12 residues. Per germline, CDR1 SGHRS and CDR2 YFSETQ. Deletions cut 4 bases from V and 13 bases from J, with 17 bases between. The CDR3 DNA follows: TGCGCCAGCAGCCCGGACAGTATGAAGCTTTTCTTT. Residues: CASSPDSMKLFF.

The chain couples TRBV5-6 to TRBJ1-2; D is unresolved. The CDR3 extends over 13 amino acids. Trimming left V 2 bases short and J 3 bases short, with 8 bases between. The germline V gene encodes CDR1 SGHDT and CDR2 YYEEEE. The CDR3 reads CASSFGQYYGYTF. CDR3 coding DNA: TGTGCCAGCAGCTTCGGCCAGTACTATGGCTACACCTTC.

This chain links TRBV11-3 with TRBJ2-2; the D gene is possibly TRBD2 (6 bases). With 1 base removed from V and 4 bases from J, the gap between germline ends came to 10 bases. Germline-derived CDR1 and CDR2 are SGHNT and YENEEA. This CDR3 region has 15 residues. Here the CDR3 reads CASSLGTTGTGELFF. Written as DNA, the CDR3 is TGTGCCAGCAGCTTAGGGACTACGGGCACCGGGGAGCTGTTTTTT.

This clone appeared a single time. V gene TRBV7-2 combines with J gene TRBJ1-2, with 8 nucleotides matching TRBD1. J gave up 5 bases and V 5 bases, and 4 bases lay outside the gene matches. CDR1 is SGHTA, CDR2 FQGNSA, per germline. This CDR3 contains 13 residues. In DNA, the CDR3 is TGTGCCAGCAGCGCCGGACAGGGATATGGCTACACCTTC. Its protein product is CASSAGQGYGYTF.

This rearrangement joins TRBV3-1 (or the pseudogene TRBV3-2) to TRBJ1-3, with TRBD1 as a possible D gene (6 bases). This CDR3 region has 16 residues. V was trimmed by 1 base and J by 2 bases, leaving 12 bases between them. Germline V gives CDR1 LGHDT, CDR2 YNNKEL (reference sequence). CDR3 amino acids: CASSQGGGLAGNTIYF. The CDR3 DNA is TGTGCCAGCAGCCAAGGAGGGGGTCTAGCTGGAAACACCATATATTTT.

The rearrangement links TRBV5-1 to TRBJ1-1, with a tentative D call TRBD1 (6 bases). CDR1 is SGHRS, CDR2 YFSETQ, per germline. The CDR3 sequence is 15 residues long. Trimming stripped 2 bases from V and 1 base from J, with 12 bases between. CDR3 sequence (DNA): TGCGCCAGCAGCTTAGGACAGTTAAAGAACACTGAAGCTTTCTTT. Its translation: CASSLGQLKNTEAFF. Complete variable domain (other parts from reference TRBV5-1 and TRBJ1-1): KAGVTQTPRYLIKTRGQQVTLSCSPISGHRSVSWYQQTPGQGLQFLFEYFSETQRNKGNFPGRFSGRQFSNSRSEMNVSTLELGDSALYLCASSLGQLKNTEAFFGQGTRLTVV.

The V and J genes are TRBV4-1 and TRBJ2-1, with 16 bases that match TRBD2. Losses at the gene ends were 1 base for V and 2 bases for J; bases not matched to a gene: 11. There are 21 residues in the CDR3. CDR1 MGHRA and CDR2 YSYEKL come from the germline V gene. The CDR3 nucleotides read TGCGCCAGCAGCCAAGGAGTGGACAGGGGACTAGCGGGAGGGACCTACAATGAGCAGTTCTTC. Residues: CASSQGVDRGLAGGTYNEQFF.

This chain uses TRBV6-1 with TRBJ1-2; possibly TRBD1 for D (5 bases). The V end lost 2 bases, the J end lost 5 bases, and 6 bases lay between the germline ends. The CDR3 loop spans 12 amino acids. Germline V gene data show CDR1 as MNHNS and CDR2 as SASEGT. CDR3 nucleotide sequence: TGTGCCAGCAGTGAATCAGGGTATGGCTACACCTTC. It codes for CASSESGYGYTF.